This TCR beta chain was sequenced during a study of T cells after yellow fever vaccination. The study, taken as a whole, reports: Weaker overall was a secondary response that nonetheless peaked faster, on day 5 versus 15. Abundant bulk-population clonotypes could contaminate the FACS-sorted repertoires. Across the CD4 and CD8 compartments, a small share of clonotypes was present in both. Subsequent to the booster, the majority of primary-vaccination clones reappeared (96% CD4, 88% CD8).

Each CDR3 protein gets one entry after TCRdb re-called the 5' RACE reads with MiXCR. The profile shows almost 600,000 distinct CDR3 sequences, roughly 13% of them singletons. This clonotype was counted ten times or more. Its antigen is currently unknown. At one of its ends the junction is not consistent with the germline gene, which may arise from a read error. The CDR3 loop spans 15 amino acids. Germline CDR1 WNHNN, CDR2 SYGVQD (reference sequence). V usage is TRBV10-1 and J usage is TRBJ2-1; possibly TRBD2 for D (5 bases). The TCR sequence derives from a man under 40 who received the YFV17D yellow fever vaccine. The sequences come from PBMCs, collected on the day of the yellow fever booster vaccination. The CDR3 loop reads CASSESGSSYNEQFF. The DNA of the CDR3 is TGTGCCAGCAGTGAATCGGGGAGCTCCTACAATGAGCAGTTCTTC.